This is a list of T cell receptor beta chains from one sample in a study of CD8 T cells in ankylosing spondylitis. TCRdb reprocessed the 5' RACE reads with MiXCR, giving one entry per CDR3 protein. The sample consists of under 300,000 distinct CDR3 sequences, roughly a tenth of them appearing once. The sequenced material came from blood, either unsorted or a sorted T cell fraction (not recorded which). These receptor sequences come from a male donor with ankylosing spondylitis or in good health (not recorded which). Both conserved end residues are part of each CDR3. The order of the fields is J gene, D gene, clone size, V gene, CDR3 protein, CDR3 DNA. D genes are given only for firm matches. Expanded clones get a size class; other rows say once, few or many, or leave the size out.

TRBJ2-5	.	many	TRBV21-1	CASSKAPGHPTGLQETQYF	TGTGCCAGCAGCAAAGCCCCGGGACATCCGACTGGGCTCCAAGAGACCCAGTACTTC
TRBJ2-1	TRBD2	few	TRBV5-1	CASGLAGENEQFF	TGCGCCAGTGGACTAGCGGGGGAGAATGAGCAGTTCTTC
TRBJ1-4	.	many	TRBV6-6	CASTATNEKLFF	TGTGCCAGCACTGCAACTAATGAAAAACTGTTTTTT
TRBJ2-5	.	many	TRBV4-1	CASSQVEQETQYF	TGCGCCAGCAGCCAAGTGGAGCAAGAGACCCAGTACTTC
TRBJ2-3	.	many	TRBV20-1	CSASDGPTDTQYF	TGCAGTGCCTCCGATGGGCCCACAGATACGCAGTATTTT
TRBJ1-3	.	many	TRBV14	CASSPVQGATIYF	TGTGCCAGCAGCCCTGTACAGGGAGCCACCATATATTTT
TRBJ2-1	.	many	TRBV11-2	CASSLGQLNEQFF	TGTGCCAGCAGCTTAGGGCAGTTGAATGAGCAGTTCTTC
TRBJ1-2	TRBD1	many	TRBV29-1	CSAGQGDTNYGYTF	TGCAGCGCCGGGCAGGGGGATACTAACTATGGCTACACCTTC
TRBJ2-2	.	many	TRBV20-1	CSADRYTGELFF	TGCAGTGCCGACCGGTACACCGGGGAGCTGTTTTTT
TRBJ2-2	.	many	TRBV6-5	CASTWDGNTGELFF	TGTGCCAGCACTTGGGACGGGAACACCGGGGAGCTGTTTTTT
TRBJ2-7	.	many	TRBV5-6	CASSLDDAGFPREQYF	TGTGCCAGCAGCTTGGATGATGCGGGATTCCCGAGGGAGCAGTACTTC
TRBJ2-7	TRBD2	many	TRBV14	CASSQRTPREARSGQYF	TGTGCCAGCAGCCAACGAACTCCGCGGGAGGCAAGGTCAGGGCAGTACTTC
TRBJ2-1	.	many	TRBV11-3	CASSPKRARSYNEQFF	TGTGCCAGCAGCCCTAAAAGGGCCCGCTCCTACAATGAGCAGTTCTTC
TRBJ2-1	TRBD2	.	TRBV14	CASSLAGGTYNEQFF	TGTGCCAGCAGCCTAGCGGGAGGAACCTACAATGAGCAGTTCTTC
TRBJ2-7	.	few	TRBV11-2	CASSLGPEDEQYF	TGTGCCAGCAGCTTAGGTCCTGAGGACGAGCAGTACTTC
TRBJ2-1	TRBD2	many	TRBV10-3	CAITTGLAGLNEQFF	TGTGCCATCACCACGGGACTAGCGGGGTTAAATGAGCAGTTCTTC
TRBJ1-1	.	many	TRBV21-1	CASSKGLPNTEAFF	TGTGCCAGCAGCAAAGGGCTTCCGAACACTGAAGCTTTCTTT
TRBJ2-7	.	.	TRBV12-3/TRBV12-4	CASSLEHPYEQYF	TGTGCCAGCAGTTTGGAACACCCTTACGAGCAGTACTTC
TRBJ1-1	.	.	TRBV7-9	CASNTPGGRLNTEAFF	TGTGCCAGCAACACACCCGGGGGGCGGCTGAACACTGAAGCTTTCTTT